This is a list of T cell receptor beta chains from one sample in a study of response to subunit inactivated influenza vaccine. MiXCR, run by TCRdb on the RT-PCR reads, gives a single entry per CDR3 protein. The sample has approximately 700,000 distinct CDR3 sequences, around 14% seen once; the top ten hold around a tenth. This sample comprised PBMCs from blood, obtained 11 to 12 days after vaccination. The receptors derive from a man in his forties or fifties who received an inactivated influenza vaccine. The CDR3 runs from the conserved cysteine through the conserved F or W. The D gene is left open where the match is weak. The size field is filled for only some rows; it gives once, few, many or a size class.

j_call clone_size v_call d_call cdr3_aa cdr3_nt
TRBJ1-1 many TRBV12-3/TRBV12-4 - CASRNRENTEAFF TGTGCCAGCAGGAACAGGGAGAACACTGAAGCTTTCTTT
TRBJ2-1 few TRBV11-2 - CASSGTHYNEQFF TGTGCCAGCAGCGGGACACACTACAATGAGCAGTTCTTC
TRBJ1-4 few TRBV12-3/TRBV12-4 - CASQRGVREKLFF TGTGCCAGTCAACGGGGGGTTCGAGAAAAACTGTTTTTT
TRBJ2-2 few TRBV12-3/TRBV12-4 TRBD2 CASSSRGSPPGELFF TGTGCCAGCAGTTCCCGCGGGAGCCCCCCCGGGGAGCTGTTTTTT
TRBJ2-5 - TRBV15 - CATSRRTAYQETQYF TGTGCCACCAGCAGGAGAACAGCGTACCAAGAGACCCAGTACTTC
TRBJ2-3 - TRBV4-3 TRBD2 CASSQDWTSGSTDTQYF TGCGCCAGCAGCCAAGATTGGACTAGCGGGAGCACAGATACGCAGTATTTT
TRBJ1-2 many TRBV5-1 - CASSLGSGDHYGYTF TGCGCCAGCAGCTTGGGATCGGGGGACCACTATGGCTACACCTTC
TRBJ1-1 few TRBV7-9 - CASSLQLGTTAEAFF TGTGCCAGCAGCTTACAGCTTGGCACAACCGCTGAAGCTTTCTTT
TRBJ2-1 - TRBV7-9 TRBD2 CASSSIAGGVKEQFF TGTGCCAGCAGCTCGATAGCGGGGGGTGTGAAGGAGCAGTTCTTC
TRBJ2-1 few TRBV7-2 - CASSSMHFNEQFF TGTGCCAGCAGCTCGATGCACTTCAATGAGCAGTTCTTC
TRBJ2-1 - TRBV27 TRBD1 CASRAGTGVTYNEQFF TGTGCCAGCAGGGCCGGGACAGGGGTAACCTACAATGAGCAGTTCTTC
TRBJ2-3 - TRBV27 TRBD1 CASSPTGQWASTDTQYF TGTGCCAGCAGTCCTACGGGACAGTGGGCTAGCACAGATACGCAGTATTTT
TRBJ2-5 - TRBV20-1 - CSARAPGVQETQYF TGCAGTGCTAGAGCGCCCGGCGTCCAAGAGACCCAGTACTTC
TRBJ1-1 - TRBV7-2 - CASSLRVHGVNTEAFF TGTGCCAGCAGCCTCCGTGTACACGGTGTGAACACTGAAGCTTTCTTT
TRBJ2-1 - TRBV20-1 - CSAHKGGSSYNEQFF TGCAGTGCACATAAGGGGGGAAGCTCCTACAATGAGCAGTTCTTC
TRBJ2-3 - TRBV15 - CATSRGTVPDTQYF TGTGCCACCAGCAGAGGGACAGTACCAGATACGCAGTATTTT
TRBJ1-1 few TRBV12-3/TRBV12-4 TRBD1 CASSTTGKNTEAFF TGTGCCAGCAGTACGACAGGGAAGAACACTGAAGCTTTCTTT
TRBJ2-3 few TRBV13 TRBD1 CASSKRQGADTQYF TGTGCCAGCAGCAAAAGACAGGGTGCAGATACGCAGTATTTT
TRBJ2-5 few TRBV20-1 - CSARGYMGETQYF TGCAGTGCTAGAGGATACATGGGGGAGACCCAGTACTTC
TRBJ2-1 few TRBV5-5 - CASSLVQVEFF TGTGCCAGCAGCTTGGTACAGGTCGAGTTCTTC
TRBJ2-5 - TRBV10-3 - CAISWGAETQYF TGTGCCATCAGCTGGGGGGCGGAGACCCAGTACTTC
TRBJ2-3 - TRBV20-1 TRBD2 CSANSGSRTDTQYF TGCAGTGCGAATAGCGGGAGCAGGACAGATACGCAGTATTTT
TRBJ2-3 few TRBV11-2 - CASRPPRGTDTQYF TGTGCCAGCAGACCCCCACGGGGCACAGATACGCAGTATTTT
TRBJ1-2 - TRBV20-1 - CSARATGLDYGYTF TGCAGTGCTAGGGCCACGGGGCTCGACTATGGCTACACCTTC
TRBJ2-1 few TRBV7-8 - CASSLENRFFHNEQFF TGTGCCAGCAGCTTAGAAAACAGATTTTTTCACAATGAGCAGTTCTTC
TRBJ2-1 few TRBV6-4 TRBD1 CASSAERTGSREQFF TGTGCCAGCAGTGCCGAGAGGACAGGGTCGCGTGAGCAGTTCTTC
TRBJ2-5 - TRBV6-2/TRBV6-3 - CACGTGRGTQYF TGTGCCTGCGGTACAGGCCGAGGGACCCAGTACTTC
TRBJ2-7 - TRBV4-3 - CASSQVGRGGDEQYF TGCGCCAGCAGCCAAGTAGGCAGGGGGGGCGACGAGCAGTACTTC
TRBJ2-3 - TRBV20-1 - CSARDFRILTDTQYF TGCAGTGCTAGAGACTTCAGGATATTGACAGATACGCAGTATTTT
TRBJ1-4 few TRBV10-3 - CAISRGGATNEKLFF TGTGCCATCAGCCGCGGAGGAGCAACTAATGAAAAACTGTTTTTT
TRBJ2-3 - TRBV5-1 TRBD2 CASRRGGADTDTQYF TGCGCCAGCAGGCGCGGGGGGGCGGATACAGATACGCAGTATTTT
TRBJ2-5 once TRBV20-1 TRBD2 CSARDQTSGRQTQYF TGCAGTGCTAGAGACCAGACTAGCGGGAGACAGACCCAGTACTTC
TRBJ2-5 few TRBV5-5 TRBD1 CASSPGDSYQETQYF TGTGCCAGCAGTCCAGGGGACAGCTACCAAGAGACCCAGTACTTC
TRBJ2-5 many TRBV29-1 TRBD1 CSVGTGKETQYF TGCAGCGTCGGGACAGGGAAAGAGACCCAGTACTTC
TRBJ2-7 - TRBV7-8 - CASSLETAGMNEQYF TGTGCCAGCAGCTTAGAGACAGCCGGCATGAACGAGCAGTACTTC
TRBJ2-1 - TRBV7-3 TRBD2 CASSSSGGTTYNEQFF TGTGCCAGCAGCTCGTCCGGGGGGACTACGTACAATGAGCAGTTCTTC
TRBJ2-7 many TRBV12-3/TRBV12-4 - CASSWGSSYEQYF TGTGCCAGCAGTTGGGGGAGTTCCTACGAGCAGTACTTC
TRBJ2-5 many TRBV2 - CASSELRETQYF TGTGCCAGCAGCGAGCTTCGGGAGACCCAGTACTTC
TRBJ1-1 few TRBV29-1 - CSVEAGTNTEAFF TGCAGCGTTGAGGCAGGGACGAACACTGAAGCTTTCTTT
TRBJ2-5 - TRBV12-3/TRBV12-4 - CASSFARPQETQYF TGTGCCAGCAGTTTCGCGAGGCCTCAAGAGACCCAGTACTTC
TRBJ1-3 few TRBV18 - CASSLGTSSSGNTIYF TGTGCCAGCTCATTAGGGACATCAAGCTCTGGAAACACCATATATTTT
TRBJ1-2 many TRBV6-1 TRBD1 CASSGQGSYGYTF TGTGCCAGCAGTGGACAGGGGAGCTATGGCTACACCTTC
TRBJ2-1 - TRBV18 TRBD2 CASSTLLLADNEQFF TGTGCCAGCTCAACACTTCTTCTAGCGGACAATGAGCAGTTCTTC
TRBJ2-1 medium-sized TRBV29-1 - CSVDFREKQFF TGCAGCGTTGACTTCAGGGAAAAGCAGTTCTTC
TRBJ2-1 - TRBV10-3 - CAIKGQASYNEQFF TGTGCCATCAAGGGCCAAGCCTCCTACAATGAGCAGTTCTTC
TRBJ2-1 - TRBV14 - CASSPFPSVTNEQFF TGTGCCAGCAGCCCCTTTCCTAGTGTGACGAATGAGCAGTTCTTC
TRBJ2-2 - TRBV4-1 TRBD2 CASSQSLAGVNTGELFF TGCGCCAGCAGCCAATCACTAGCGGGGGTGAACACCGGGGAGCTGTTTTTT
TRBJ2-7 - TRBV2 TRBD2 CASSSTSAGTYEQYF TGTGCCAGCAGTTCGACTAGCGCGGGGACCTACGAGCAGTACTTC
TRBJ2-1 - TRBV6-5 - CASRSGGYEQFF TGTGCCAGCAGGTCCGGGGGCTATGAGCAGTTCTTC
TRBJ2-1 few TRBV5-1 - CASSIPGQNYEQFF TGCGCCAGCAGCATACCGGGACAAAACTATGAGCAGTTCTTC
TRBJ2-3 many TRBV20-1 TRBD2 CSARVIPGTIGTDTQYF TGCAGTGCTAGGGTTATACCCGGGACTATTGGCACAGATACGCAGTATTTT
TRBJ2-7 - TRBV3-1 - CASSQGRSRGYEQYF TGTGCCAGCAGCCAAGGCCGATCAAGGGGCTACGAGCAGTACTTC
TRBJ2-1 few TRBV6-1 - CASKRVLADEQFF TGTGCCAGCAAAAGAGTTCTAGCTGATGAGCAGTTCTTC
TRBJ2-1 few TRBV7-3 TRBD2 CASSSSPGYSSGKYNEQFF TGTGCCAGCAGCTCCTCCCCCGGGTATAGTAGCGGGAAGTACAATGAGCAGTTCTTC
TRBJ2-5 many TRBV10-3 - CAISRQQETQYF TGTGCCATCAGTAGACAACAAGAGACCCAGTACTTC
TRBJ2-5 many TRBV24-1 - CATSDPRDNFGGQETQYF TGTGCCACCAGTGATCCCCGGGACAACTTTGGAGGACAAGAGACCCAGTACTTC
TRBJ2-7 few TRBV6-1 - CASSLYRATFYEQYF TGTGCCAGCAGCCTTTACAGGGCAACTTTCTACGAGCAGTACTTC
TRBJ1-4 few TRBV3-1 TRBD1 CASSQGRGYKLFF TGTGCCAGCAGCCAAGGCAGGGGGTATAAACTGTTTTTT
TRBJ1-2 few TRBV7-8 TRBD1 CASSQTGANYGYTF TGTGCCAGCAGCCAGACAGGGGCGAACTATGGCTACACCTTC